Listed here are 2 T cell receptor beta chains from one sample, sequenced in a study of blood T cell repertoires in COVID-19. The data were produced by immunoSEQ multiplex PCR, yet TCRdb's version contains in-frame clones alone and is incomplete. The table lists about 100,000 clones, 85% of them singletons. The material sequenced was peripheral blood. All receptors come from a man over 45 with active or convalescent COVID-19.

This chain joins TRBV5-1 and TRBJ2-2; D gene ambiguous. CDR3 size: 14 residues. V lost 5 bases and J lost 2, with 10 bases in between. Germline CDR1 and CDR2: SGHRS and YFSETQ. CDR3 DNA sequence: TGCGCCAGCAGTGATAGCAGCAACACCGGGGAGCTGTTTTTT. Translating it yields CASSDSSNTGELFF.

V gene TRBV9 combines with J gene TRBJ2-3; no definite D call. Looked up from germline, CDR1 is SGDLS and CDR2 is YYNGEE. Trimming stripped 3 bases from V and 2 bases from J, with 10 bases between. This CDR3 region has 14 residues. The CDR3 nucleotides read TGTGCCAGCAGCGACCCGGTCAACACAGATACGCAGTATTTT. Translated, it gives CASSDPVNTDTQYF.